What follows are 18 T cell receptor beta chains derived from one specimen sequenced in a study of blood T cell repertoires in COVID-19. Clones were sequenced by immunoSEQ multiplex PCR, and TCRdb holds only the in-frame ones, with some missing. The table shows some 56,000 clones, with about 84% occurring only once. The specimen sequenced was peripheral blood. These receptors all stem from a man aged 60-69 years with acute or convalescent COVID-19.

This rearrangement joins TRBV7-2 to TRBJ2-2; 7 bases align to TRBD1. CDR3 length: 13 amino acids. CDR1 is SGHTA, CDR2 FQGNSA, per germline. Germline trimming cut 4 bases from V and 5 bases from J; bases unmatched to any gene: 1. The CDR3 nucleotides are TGTGCCAGCAGCTCGACAGGGACCGGGGAGCTGTTTTTT. It yields the protein CASSSTGTGELFF.

The gene calls are TRBV6-5 and TRBJ1-2; 9 nucleotides line up with TRBD1. Germline V gene sequence: CDR1 MNHEY, CDR2 SVGAGI. The CDR3 covers 14 residues. The ends lost 6 bases at V and 8 bases at J; junction bases unmatched: 10. The CDR3 coding sequence is TGTGCCAGCAGACCCCGGACAGGGGCGGGGGGCTACACCTTC. Protein product: CASRPRTGAGGYTF.

This chain links TRBV29-1 with TRBJ2-5; D gene unclear. The length of the CDR3 is 14 residues. V dropped 6 bases and J dropped 2 bases, with 16 bases sitting between them. CDR1 is SQVTM, CDR2 ANQGSEA, per germline. CDR3 DNA sequence: TGCAGCGTGCCCCGCGTTGCGGCTCAAGAGACCCAGTACTTC. Its protein is CSVPRVAAQETQYF.

The chain employs TRBV5-1 and TRBJ1-2; TRBD1 matches at 7 bases. CDR3 length: 15 amino acids. V trimming: 0 bases; J trimming: 8 bases; junction bases outside the gene matches: 10. CDR1 is SGHRS, CDR2 YFSETQ, per germline. In DNA form, the CDR3 reads TGCGCCAGCAGCTTGGTAGGGGTACAGGGGAGCGGCTACACCTTC. Protein sequence: CASSLVGVQGSGYTF.

The V gene is TRBV5-4, the J gene TRBJ2-4, with 8 bases identical to TRBD2. The germline V gene has CDR1 SGHNT and CDR2 YYREEE (reference sequence). The CDR3 runs to 16 residues. V lost 4 bases, J lost 1 base, and 7 bases stayed unmatched. In DNA form, the CDR3 reads TGTGCCAGCAGCCCGAGGGGCGGGGGGGCCAAAAACATTCAGTACTTC. Translating gives CASSPRGGGAKNIQYF.

Only one count was recorded for this clone. The CDR3: CASSLEGTSTGELFF. The CDR3 DNA reads TGTGCCAGCAGCTTAGAAGGGACAAGCACCGGGGAGCTGTTTTTT. J is TRBJ2-2 and V is TRBV11-2, with D maybe TRBD1 (6 bases). The CDR3 length is 15 residues. Trimming pared 0 bases from V and 4 bases from J, leaving 9 bases between. Germline V CDR1 and CDR2: SGHAT, FQNNGV.

This clone appeared a single time. The chain is built from TRBV19 and TRBJ1-3; possibly TRBD1 for D (6 bases). CDR3 length: 17 amino acids. V dropped 3 bases and J dropped 1 base, with 16 bases sitting between them. CDR1 and CDR2 from the germline V gene are LNHDA and SQIVND (reference sequence). In DNA, the CDR3 is TGTGCCAGTAGTATCGGCCTAATCAGGGGTTCTGGAAACACCATATATTTT. Amino acid sequence: CASSIGLIRGSGNTIYF.

The rearrangement uses TRBV5-5 and TRBJ1-2; 8 nucleotides agree with TRBD1. The V gene end was trimmed by 3 bases and the J gene end by 6 bases; junction bases not matched to a gene: 7. The CDR3 runs to 14 residues. Germline V lookup: CDR1 SGHKS, CDR2 YYEKEE (reference sequence). The CDR3 coding sequence is TGTGCCAGCAGCTCTTTAGGACAGGGTAATGGCTACACCTTC. It encodes CASSSLGQGNGYTF.

This chain joins TRBV6-5 and TRBJ1-2; D may be TRBD1 (5 bases). The CDR3 is made up of 13 amino acids. Trimming left V 7 bases short and J 0 bases short, with 9 bases between. Germline lookup yields CDR1 MNHEY and CDR2 SVGAGI. DNA of the CDR3: TGTGCCAGCACCAAGACAGCTAACTATGGCTACACCTTC. Amino acids: CASTKTANYGYTF.

The chain links TRBV5-4 to TRBJ1-1, with 9 bases lining up with TRBD1. CDR1 and CDR2 (germline): SGHNT, YYREEE (reference sequence). V was pared by 1 base and J by 2 bases, with 3 bases of the junction left unmatched. This CDR3 region has 15 residues. In DNA, the CDR3 is TGTGCCAGCAGCTTGCCGACAGGGGGTAACACTGAAGCTTTCTTT. Translating gives CASSLPTGGNTEAFF.

This clone appeared once. CDR3 DNA: TGTGCCAGCAGCTCAACAGGGGGACGGTCACCCCTCCACTTT. Its translation: CASSSTGGRSPLHF. The genes are TRBV11-1 and TRBJ1-6, with 8 bases aligning to TRBD1. Germline CDR1 is SGHAT and CDR2 is FQDESV (reference sequence). The CDR3 runs 14 residues. The junction had 6 bases not matched to a gene; V was cut back by 4 bases and J by 10 bases. Supplemented by reference TRBV11-1 and TRBJ1-6, the full variable domain reads EAEVAQSPRYKITEKSQAVAFWCDPISGHATLYWYRQILGQGPELLVQFQDESVVDDSQLPKDRFSAERLKGVDSTLKIQPAELGDSAMYLCASSSTGGRSPLHFGNGTRLTVT.

The count of this clone is one. In DNA form, the CDR3 reads TGTGCCAGTGGACGGGGGGATGAGCAGTTCTTC. This gives the protein CASGRGDEQFF. The chain joins TRBV2 to TRBJ2-1; the match to TRBD2 covers 7 bases. From germline, CDR1 is SNHLY and CDR2 FYNNEI. The CDR3 has 11 amino acids. The ends lost 9 bases at V and 8 bases at J; junction bases unmatched: 4.

The J gene is TRBJ2-1, the V gene TRBV7-8; the match to TRBD2 covers 7 bases. Germline V gene data show CDR1 as SGHVS and CDR2 as FQNEAQ. Trimming cost V 4 bases and J 7 bases; bases outside gene matches: 19. This CDR3 has 18 residues. DNA for the CDR3: TGTGCCAGCAGCTCATCCCGGTCGGGACTATTCTTTTTGAATGAGCAGTTCTTC. Its translation is CASSSSRSGLFFLNEQFF. The entire variable domain, with the rest obtained from reference TRBV7-8 and TRBJ2-1, is as follows: GAGVSQSPRYKVAKRGQDVALRCDPISGHVSLFWYQQALGQGPEFLTYFQNEAQLDKSGLPSDRFFAERPEGSVSTLKIQRTQQEDSAVYLCASSSSRSGLFFLNEQFFGPGTRLTVL.

The chain combines TRBV6-6 with TRBJ1-5, with 7 bases identical to TRBD1. J lost 4 bases, V lost 5 bases, and 2 bases had no gene match. CDR3 length: 13 residues. The germline V gene encodes CDR1 MNHNY and CDR2 SVGAGI (reference sequence). DNA for the CDR3: TGTGCCAGCAGTCAGACAGGGAATCAGCCCCAGCATTTT. Translation: CASSQTGNQPQHF.

This chain uses TRBV5-1 with TRBJ2-2; TRBD2 matches at 7 bases. CDR3 size: 15 residues. V lost 2 bases and J lost 1; bases outside the gene matches: 2. Looked up from germline, CDR1 is SGHRS and CDR2 is YFSETQ. The CDR3 here is CASSFGGWNTGELFF. In DNA form, the CDR3 reads TGCGCCAGCAGCTTCGGGGGGTGGAACACCGGGGAGCTGTTTTTT.

The rearrangement uses TRBV3-1 (or the pseudogene TRBV3-2) and TRBJ2-2; 11 bases are a match to TRBD2. The J segment lost 5 bases and the V segment lost 4 bases, leaving 9 bases of the junction unmatched. Germline V gene data show CDR1 as LGHDT and CDR2 as YNNKEL (reference sequence). The CDR3 has 17 amino acids. The CDR3, as DNA: TGTGCCAGCAGCCCCAGGTCCCTAGCGGGGGGAACCGGGGAGCTGTTTTTT. Translated, it gives CASSPRSLAGGTGELFF.

The gene calls are TRBV29-1 and TRBJ2-3, with 8 bases aligning to TRBD1. V dropped 5 bases and J dropped 6; count of bases not matched to a gene: 13. Per germline, CDR1 SQVTM and CDR2 ANQGSEA. The CDR3 covers 15 residues. Here the CDR3 DNA reads TGCAGCGTTCAATCTCTGGACAGGGTTTTGGATACGCAGTATTTT. Its protein is CSVQSLDRVLDTQYF.

V gene TRBV6-5 combines with J gene TRBJ1-1, with D hard to call. In germline, CDR1 is MNHEY, CDR2 SVGAGI. CDR3 length equals 13 residues. Trimming took 6 bases from V and 0 from J, leaving 8 bases between them. DNA for the CDR3: TGTGCCAGCAGGAAGGAGATGAACACTGAAGCTTTCTTT. It specifies CASRKEMNTEAFF.